The 30 T cell receptor beta chains presented below share a single source sample, sequenced in a study of blood T cell repertoires in COVID-19. The method was immunoSEQ multiplex PCR; TCRdb's version includes in-frame clones alone and lacks a portion of them. The sample holds some 150,000 clones, about 86% seen once. The source material was peripheral blood. The origin of the receptors is a woman in her fifties or sixties with acute or convalescent COVID-19.

The rearrangement links TRBV19 to TRBJ2-2; maybe TRBD2 (7 bases). CDR1 and CDR2 from the germline V gene are LNHDA and SQIVND (reference sequence). Between the trimmed V and J ends, which lost 2 bases and 6 bases, there was a span of 13 bases. The CDR3 runs to 15 residues. As DNA, the CDR3 is TGTGCCAGTAGTATAACGGGGGGCGCGGCCGGGGAGCTGTTTTTT. The encoded protein is CASSITGGAAGELFF.

This clone was found once. The chain couples TRBV7-2 to TRBJ1-5, with TRBD1 identical over 7 bases. The CDR3 spans 14 residues. The ends lost 3 bases at V and 5 bases at J; junction bases unmatched: 4. CDR1 and CDR2 from the germline V gene are SGHTA and FQGNSA. For the CDR3, the DNA is TGTGCCAGCAGCTTGAGGACAGGTGATCAGCCCCAGCATTTT. It translates to CASSLRTGDQPQHF.

The chain joins TRBV30 to TRBJ2-2; the match to TRBD1 covers 7 bases. The trim removed 2 bases at V and 0 bases at J, leaving 3 bases unmatched. Per germline, CDR1 GTSNPN and CDR2 SVGIG (reference sequence). The CDR3 loop spans 15 amino acids. CDR3 DNA: TGTGCCTGGAGTCCAGGGGGATCGAACACCGGGGAGCTGTTTTTT. This translates into CAWSPGGSNTGELFF. The full variable domain, with the rest looked up from reference TRBV30 and TRBJ2-2, is SQTIHQWPATLVQPVGSPLSLECTVEGTSNPNLYWYRQAAGRGLQLLFYSVGIGQISSEVPQNLSASRPQDRQFILSSKKLLLSDSGFYLCAWSPGGSNTGELFFGEGSRLTVL.

This chain joins TRBV4-2 and TRBJ1-5, with D possibly matching TRBD1 (5 bases). Trimming cost V 0 bases and J 5 bases, with 11 bases left between them. The germline CDR1 and CDR2 sequences are LGHNA and YNFKEQ. This CDR3 spans 15 amino acids. CDR3 DNA sequence: TGTGCCAGCAGCCAAGACGGGGGTCGGGATCAGCCCCAGCATTTT. Residues: CASSQDGGRDQPQHF.

V usage is TRBV3-1 (or the pseudogene TRBV3-2) and J usage is TRBJ1-2; 7 bases agree with TRBD1. The CDR3 has 13 residues. After removal of 4 bases from V and 7 bases from J, the junction contained 6 bases not matched to a gene. Per germline, CDR1 LGHDT and CDR2 YNNKEL (reference sequence). CDR3 sequence: CASSLSTGTGYTF. The CDR3, as DNA: TGTGCCAGCAGCCTATCGACAGGGACTGGCTACACCTTC.

The CDR3 reads CASRYGLAGAAGELFF. The CDR3 nucleotides read TGTGCCAGTAGGTACGGACTAGCGGGGGCTGCCGGGGAGCTGTTTTTT. V is TRBV19 and J is TRBJ2-2; the match to TRBD2 covers 13 bases. The V gene's germline CDR1 is LNHDA and CDR2 SQIVND (reference sequence). V gave up 6 bases and J gave up 6 bases; unmatched junction bases: 7. The CDR3 has 16 residues.

The chain uses TRBV5-1 and TRBJ1-1, with 7 bases that match TRBD1. The germline CDR1 and CDR2 sequences are SGHRS and YFSETQ. Unmatched junction bases numbered 7, after V lost 7 bases and J lost 1 base. This CDR3 contains 14 residues. CDR3 sequence (DNA): TGCGCCAGCTTAGAGGGGGCGACGAACACTGAAGCTTTCTTT. This translates into CASLEGATNTEAFF.

V is TRBV11-3 and J is TRBJ2-3, with TRBD2 matching 8 bases. CDR1 and CDR2 from the germline V gene are SGHNT and YENEEA. The CDR3 is 17 residues long. Losses at the gene ends were 5 bases for V and 4 bases for J; bases not matched to a gene: 14. Here the CDR3 reads CASSPPSPAGGADTQYF. CDR3 coding DNA: TGTGCCAGCAGCCCCCCCTCTCCTGCGGGGGGAGCAGATACGCAGTATTTT.

CDR3 in DNA: TGTGCCAGCACTGCTAGCGGTTTTCCCACGGGGGAGACCCAGTACTTC. It encodes CASTASGFPTGETQYF. This rearrangement joins TRBV27 to TRBJ2-5; 7 bases match TRBD2. The CDR3 length is 16 residues. The germline CDR1 and CDR2 sequences are MNHEY and SMNVEV (reference sequence). V lost 7 bases, J lost 5 bases, and 16 bases stayed unmatched.

This clone has just one count. The CDR3 region has the DNA TGTGCCAGTAGAACCGACAGGGCCTCCGGGATCAATGAGCAGTTCTTC. Translated: CASRTDRASGINEQFF. The rearrangement uses TRBV19 and TRBJ2-1, with 7 bases lining up with TRBD1. CDR1 and CDR2 (germline): LNHDA, SQIVND (reference sequence). The V and J ends lost 6 bases and 6 bases, in that order; junction bases with no gene match: 14. This CDR3 contains 16 residues.

In its sample, this clone was seen once. The gene calls are TRBV7-2 and TRBJ2-3, with TRBD1 identical over 10 bases. From germline, CDR1 is SGHTA and CDR2 FQGNSA. This CDR3 is 14 amino acids long. Losses at the gene ends were 5 bases for V and 4 bases for J; bases not matched to a gene: 3. CDR3 bases: TGTGCCAGCAGCCCCGGACAGGGGGCAGATACGCAGTATTTT. Encoded protein: CASSPGQGADTQYF.

V and J are TRBV6-2 or TRBV6-3 and TRBJ1-2; D gene uncertain. From germline, CDR1 is MNHEY and CDR2 SVGEGT. The CDR3 spans 15 residues. V lost 0 bases and J 7 bases, leaving 15 bases between the germline ends. The CDR3 coding sequence is TGTGCCAGCAGTTACTCGGCAGACACCCTCGGTGGCTACACCTTC. Protein product: CASSYSADTLGGYTF.

V usage is TRBV6-6 and J usage is TRBJ1-1; D not certain. V was cut by 6 bases and J by 5 bases, with 13 bases left in between. Germline CDR1 reads MNHNY; CDR2 reads SVGAGI (reference sequence). This CDR3 comprises 13 residues. The CDR3 nucleotides are TGTGCCAGCAGCCAGGAGGCGCGTACTGAAGCTTTCTTT. Translating it yields CASSQEARTEAFF.

The V gene is TRBV11-2, the J gene TRBJ2-5; D is possibly TRBD2 (7 bases). Trimming took 5 bases from V and 4 from J, leaving 17 bases between them. The germline gives CDR1 SGHAT, CDR2 FQNNGV. CDR3 length equals 15 residues. The CDR3 region is CASSRTLGGGETQYF. Written as DNA, the CDR3 is TGTGCCAGCAGCCGGACCTTAGGGGGGGGAGAGACCCAGTACTTC.

This chain connects TRBV6-6 to TRBJ1-3; D unclear. Deletions cut 11 bases from V and 0 bases from J, with 14 bases between. Germline V gene data show CDR1 as MNHNY and CDR2 as SVGAGI (reference sequence). CDR3 length equals 14 residues. Written as DNA, the CDR3 is TGTGCCTGTACCGGGGTTTACTCTGGAAACACCATATATTTT. This encodes CACTGVYSGNTIYF.

CDR3 sequence reads: CASGLVGQTYEQYF. CDR3 coding DNA: TGTGCTAGTGGTTTGGTCGGACAGACCTACGAGCAGTACTTC. The chain joins TRBV12-5 to TRBJ2-7, with D possibly TRBD1 on 6 matching bases. This CDR3 is built from 14 residues. In germline, CDR1 is LGHNT, CDR2 FRNRAP. The germline V and J ends were trimmed by 0 bases and 2 bases, with 8 bases remaining between them. Supplemented by reference TRBV12-5 and TRBJ2-7, the full variable domain reads DARVTQTPRHKVTEMGQEVTMRCQPILGHNTVFWYRQTMMQGLELLAYFRNRAPLDDSGMPKDRFSAEMPDATLATLKIQPSEPRDSAVYFCASGLVGQTYEQYFGPGTRLTVT.

CDR3 bases: TGTGCTAGTGGCTACGACTCCCCGCTCTCTGGGGCCAACGTCCTGACTTTC. This gives the protein CASGYDSPLSGANVLTF. The chain joins TRBV12-5 to TRBJ2-6; D remains ambiguous. This CDR3 is built from 17 residues. V was cut by 6 bases and J by 0 bases, with 15 bases left in between. Looked up from germline, CDR1 is LGHNT and CDR2 is FRNRAP.

The rearrangement links TRBV6-6 to TRBJ2-5; D perhaps matches TRBD2 (5 bases). The CDR3 has 13 residues. The V end lost 6 bases, the J end lost 5 bases, and 13 bases lay between the germline ends. The germline gives CDR1 MNHNY, CDR2 SVGAGI (reference sequence). CDR3: CASRVGVGETQYF. CDR3 DNA sequence: TGTGCCAGCAGGGTCGGGGTGGGGGAGACCCAGTACTTC.

The V gene is TRBV5-1, the J gene TRBJ1-3, with 7 bases matching TRBD1. The germline gives CDR1 SGHRS, CDR2 YFSETQ. This CDR3 is built from 14 residues. Trimming removed 2 bases from V and 4 bases from J; junction bases left unmatched: 3. CDR3 sequence: CASSLQGSGNTIYF. The CDR3 DNA follows: TGCGCCAGCAGCTTACAGGGGAGCGGAAACACCATATATTTT.

The chain carries TRBV5-8 and TRBJ1-1, with 8 bases identical to TRBD1. The CDR3 has 14 amino acids. The V gene's germline CDR1 is SGHTS and CDR2 YDEGEE. Trimming at V came to 3 bases and at J to 3 bases, leaving 4 bases not matched to a gene. CDR3 amino acids: CASSSGGWDTEAFF. The CDR3, as DNA: TGTGCCAGCAGCTCAGGGGGCTGGGACACTGAAGCTTTCTTT.

The chain has TRBV20-1 and TRBJ2-5; D is undetermined. From germline, CDR1 is DFQATT and CDR2 SNEGSKA (reference sequence). The CDR3 has 11 residues. The V and J ends lost 0 bases and 9 bases respectively, with 8 bases between them. The CDR3 reads CSARDQVPQYF. The DNA for the CDR3 is TGCAGTGCTAGAGATCAGGTACCCCAGTACTTC.

The rearrangement joins TRBV20-1 to TRBJ2-3; D is undetermined. Trimming stripped 3 bases from V and 3 bases from J, with 4 bases between. Germline CDR1 and CDR2: DFQATT and SNEGSKA (reference sequence). The CDR3 runs to 11 residues. The CDR3 sequence is CSASLTDTQYF. The CDR3 bases are TGCAGTGCTAGTTTAACAGATACGCAGTATTTT.

This chain joins TRBV28 and TRBJ2-7; D may be TRBD1 (5 bases). There are 13 residues in the CDR3. Germline V gene sequence: CDR1 MDHEN, CDR2 SYDVKM. V gave up 2 bases and J gave up 4 bases, with 9 bases separating them. The CDR3 sequence is CASSLQGLYEQYF. The DNA of the CDR3 is TGTGCCAGCAGTTTACAGGGTTTGTACGAGCAGTACTTC.

The table lists this clone with many counts. V and J are TRBV30 and TRBJ1-6; 7 bases fit TRBD1. The CDR3 totals 15 residues. Germline assignment: CDR1 GTSNPN and CDR2 SVGIG (reference sequence). Trimming cost V 2 bases and J 10 bases; bases outside gene matches: 11. Written as DNA, the CDR3 is TGTGCCTGGAGTCGACAGGGCCAAGGGGGATCACCCCTCCACTTT. It encodes CAWSRQGQGGSPLHF.

This sequence joins TRBV7-6 and TRBJ1-3, with a weak D call TRBD1 (6 bases). With 5 bases removed from V and 4 bases from J, the gap between germline ends came to 18 bases. CDR3 length: 16 amino acids. Germline V gives CDR1 SGHVS, CDR2 FNYEAQ. CDR3 region: CASSVDRFGTGNTIYF. The CDR3 DNA is TGTGCCAGCAGCGTAGACAGGTTTGGTACAGGAAACACCATATATTTT.

This clone was seen a single time. V gene TRBV5-1 combines with J gene TRBJ2-5, with 12 bases aligning to TRBD2. J was trimmed by 3 bases and V by 4 bases; bases with no gene match: 1. The germline V gene encodes CDR1 SGHRS and CDR2 YFSETQ. This CDR3 has 14 residues. The CDR3 loop reads CASSRTSGEETQYF. CDR3 coding DNA: TGCGCCAGCAGCAGGACTAGCGGGGAAGAGACCCAGTACTTC.

The chain links TRBV3-1 (or the pseudogene TRBV3-2) to TRBJ2-1; TRBD2 is a possible D gene (6 bases). V was pared by 0 bases and J by 8 bases, with 14 bases between. CDR3 length: 15 residues. Germline CDR1 is LGHDT and CDR2 is YNNKEL (reference sequence). CDR3 sequence: CASSQDRLAFDEQFF. The CDR3 DNA reads as TGTGCCAGCAGCCAAGATCGTCTAGCGTTCGATGAGCAGTTCTTC.

The chain couples TRBV6-5 to TRBJ2-1; 12 positions match TRBD2. Trimming at V came to 2 bases and at J to 7 bases, leaving 6 bases not matched to a gene. From germline, CDR1 is MNHEY and CDR2 SVGAGI. This CDR3 contains 16 residues. Written as DNA, the CDR3 is TGTGCCAGCAGTTACGTCTGGACTAGCGGGGTAAATGAGCAGTTCTTC. Protein: CASSYVWTSGVNEQFF.

The rearrangement uses TRBV5-5 and TRBJ1-3; D gene ambiguous. The V gene lost 1 base and the J gene lost 4 bases, with 6 bases spanning the gap. Per germline, CDR1 SGHKS and CDR2 YYEKEE (reference sequence). The CDR3 spans 13 residues. The CDR3 nucleotides are TGTGCCAGCAGCTTGCTTGCGGGAAACACCATATATTTT. As protein: CASSLLAGNTIYF.

This chain connects TRBV7-9 to TRBJ2-7; 9 bases match TRBD1. Germline lookup yields CDR1 SEHNR and CDR2 FQNEAQ (reference sequence). V lost 4 bases to trimming and J lost 5 bases; unmatched junction nucleotides: 15. The CDR3 extends over 17 amino acids. Here the CDR3 DNA reads TGTGCCAGCAGCTCGGTTGGTATTGGACAGGGGAAGAACGAGCAGTACTTC. Protein sequence: CASSSVGIGQGKNEQYF.